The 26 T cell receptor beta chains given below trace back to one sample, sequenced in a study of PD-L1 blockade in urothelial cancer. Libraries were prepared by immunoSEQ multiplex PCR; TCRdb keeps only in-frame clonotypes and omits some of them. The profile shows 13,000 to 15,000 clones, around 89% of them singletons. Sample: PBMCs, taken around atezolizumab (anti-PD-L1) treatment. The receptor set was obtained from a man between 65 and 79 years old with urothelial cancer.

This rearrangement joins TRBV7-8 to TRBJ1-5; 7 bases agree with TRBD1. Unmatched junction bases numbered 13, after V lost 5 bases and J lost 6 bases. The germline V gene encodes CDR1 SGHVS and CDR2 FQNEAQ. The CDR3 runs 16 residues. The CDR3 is CASSPLTGSVGQPQHF. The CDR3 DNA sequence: TGTGCCAGCAGCCCTCTGACAGGGTCGGTCGGTCAGCCCCAGCATTTT.

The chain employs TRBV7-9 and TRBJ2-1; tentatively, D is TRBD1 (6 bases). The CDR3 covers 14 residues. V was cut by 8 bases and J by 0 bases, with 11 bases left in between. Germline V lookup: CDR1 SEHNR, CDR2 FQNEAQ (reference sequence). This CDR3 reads CASWDTDSYNEQFF. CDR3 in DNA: TGTGCCAGCTGGGACACCGACTCCTACAATGAGCAGTTCTTC.

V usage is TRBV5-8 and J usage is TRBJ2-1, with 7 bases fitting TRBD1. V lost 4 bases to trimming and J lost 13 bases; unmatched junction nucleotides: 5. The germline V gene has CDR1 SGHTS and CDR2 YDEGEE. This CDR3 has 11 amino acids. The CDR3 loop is CASSGGQPQFF. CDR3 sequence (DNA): TGTGCCAGCAGCGGGGGACAGCCCCAGTTCTTC.

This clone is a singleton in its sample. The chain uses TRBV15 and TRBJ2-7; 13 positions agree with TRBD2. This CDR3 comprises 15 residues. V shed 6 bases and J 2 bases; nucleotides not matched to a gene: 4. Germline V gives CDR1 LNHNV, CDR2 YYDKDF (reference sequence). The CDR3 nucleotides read TGTGCCACCAGTAGGACTAGCGGGGGAACCTACGAGCAGTACTTC. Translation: CATSRTSGGTYEQYF.

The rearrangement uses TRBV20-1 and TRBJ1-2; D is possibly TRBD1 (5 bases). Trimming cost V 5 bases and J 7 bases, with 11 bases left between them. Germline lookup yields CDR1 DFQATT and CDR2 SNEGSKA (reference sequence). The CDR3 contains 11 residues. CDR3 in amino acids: CSALAGIGYTF. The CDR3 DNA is TGCAGTGCTTTGGCAGGGATTGGCTACACCTTC.

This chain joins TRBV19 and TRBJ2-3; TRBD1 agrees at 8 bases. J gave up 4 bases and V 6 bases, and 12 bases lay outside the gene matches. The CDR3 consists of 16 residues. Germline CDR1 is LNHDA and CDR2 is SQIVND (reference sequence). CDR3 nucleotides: TGTGCCAGTAGCCCCCTAGGACAGGGAAATCCAGATACGCAGTATTTT. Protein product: CASSPLGQGNPDTQYF.

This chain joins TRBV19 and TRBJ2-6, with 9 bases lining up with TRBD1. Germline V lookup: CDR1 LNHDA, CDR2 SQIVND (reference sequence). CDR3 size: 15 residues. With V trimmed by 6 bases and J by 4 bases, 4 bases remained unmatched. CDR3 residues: CASRPDRGGANVLTF. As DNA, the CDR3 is TGTGCCAGTAGACCCGACAGGGGGGGGGCCAACGTCCTGACTTTC.

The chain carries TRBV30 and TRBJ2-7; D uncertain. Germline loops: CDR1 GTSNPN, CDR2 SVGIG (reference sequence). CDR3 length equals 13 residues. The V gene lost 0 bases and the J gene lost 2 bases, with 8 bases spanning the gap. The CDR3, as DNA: TGTGCCTGGAGTGTTGGCACGACCTACGAGCAGTACTTC. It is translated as CAWSVGTTYEQYF.

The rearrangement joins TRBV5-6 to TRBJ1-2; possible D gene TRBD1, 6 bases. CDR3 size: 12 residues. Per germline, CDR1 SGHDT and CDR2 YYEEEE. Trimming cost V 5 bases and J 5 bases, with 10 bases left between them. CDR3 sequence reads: CASRPTGYGYTF. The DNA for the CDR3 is TGTGCCAGCAGACCGACAGGTTATGGCTACACCTTC.

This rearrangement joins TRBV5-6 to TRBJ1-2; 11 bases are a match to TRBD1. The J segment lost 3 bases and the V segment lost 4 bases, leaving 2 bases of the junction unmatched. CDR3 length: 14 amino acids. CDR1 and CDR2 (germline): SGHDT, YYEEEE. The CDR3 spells CASSGTGGDYGYTF. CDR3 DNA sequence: TGTGCCAGCAGCGGGACAGGGGGTGACTATGGCTACACCTTC.

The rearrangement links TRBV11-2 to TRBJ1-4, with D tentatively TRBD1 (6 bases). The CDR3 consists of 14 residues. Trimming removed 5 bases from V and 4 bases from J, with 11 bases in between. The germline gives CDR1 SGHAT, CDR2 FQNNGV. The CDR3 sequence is CASSPGDVNEKLFF. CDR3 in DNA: TGTGCCAGCAGCCCAGGGGACGTTAATGAAAAACTGTTTTTT.

The CDR3 is CASSLTELTEAFF. The DNA for the CDR3 is TGTGCCAGCAGCTTAACAGAACTCACTGAAGCTTTCTTT. The chain couples TRBV7-2 to TRBJ1-1; D unclear. The ends were cut back, 2 bases at V and 4 bases at J, with 8 bases in the middle. This CDR3 is 13 amino acids long. The germline CDR1 and CDR2 sequences are SGHTA and FQGNSA.

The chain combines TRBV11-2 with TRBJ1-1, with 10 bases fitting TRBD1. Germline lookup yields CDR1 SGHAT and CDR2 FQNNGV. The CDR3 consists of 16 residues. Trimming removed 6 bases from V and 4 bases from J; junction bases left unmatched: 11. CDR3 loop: CASRGDRGGWGTEAFF. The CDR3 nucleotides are TGTGCCAGCAGGGGGGACAGGGGTGGCTGGGGCACTGAAGCTTTCTTT.

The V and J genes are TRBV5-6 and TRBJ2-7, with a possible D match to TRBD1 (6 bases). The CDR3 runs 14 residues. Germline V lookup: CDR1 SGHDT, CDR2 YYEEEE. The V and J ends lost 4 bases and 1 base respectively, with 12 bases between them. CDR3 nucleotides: TGTGCCAGCAGCGGACCGGGACAATCCTACGAGCAGTACTTC. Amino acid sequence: CASSGPGQSYEQYF.

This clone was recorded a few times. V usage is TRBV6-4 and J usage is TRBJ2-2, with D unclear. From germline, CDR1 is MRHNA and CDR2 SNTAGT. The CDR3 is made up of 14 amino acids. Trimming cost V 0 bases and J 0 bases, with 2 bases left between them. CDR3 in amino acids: CASSDSTNTGELFF. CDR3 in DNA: TGTGCCAGCAGTGACTCCACGAACACCGGGGAGCTGTTTTTT.

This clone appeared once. The CDR3 bases are TGTGCCAACACGGGGGGCCCCTCCTACAATGAGCAGTTCTTC. It encodes CANTGGPSYNEQFF. V gene TRBV19 combines with J gene TRBJ2-1; D is perhaps TRBD2 (7 bases). CDR1 is LNHDA, CDR2 SQIVND, per germline (reference sequence). The CDR3 covers 14 residues. Deletions cut 10 bases from V and 0 bases from J, with 13 bases between.

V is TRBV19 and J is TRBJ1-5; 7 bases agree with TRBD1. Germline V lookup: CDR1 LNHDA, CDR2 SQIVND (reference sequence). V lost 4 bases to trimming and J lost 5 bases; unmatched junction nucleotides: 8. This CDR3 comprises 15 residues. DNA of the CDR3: TGTGCCAGTAGTACCCAGACAGGGCTCCATCAGCCCCAGCATTTT. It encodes CASSTQTGLHQPQHF.

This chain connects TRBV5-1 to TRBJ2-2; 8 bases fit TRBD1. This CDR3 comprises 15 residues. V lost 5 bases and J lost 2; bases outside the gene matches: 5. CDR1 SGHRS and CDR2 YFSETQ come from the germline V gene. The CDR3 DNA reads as TGCGCCAGCAGTAGACAGGGGATTAACACCGGGGAGCTGTTTTTT. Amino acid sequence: CASSRQGINTGELFF.

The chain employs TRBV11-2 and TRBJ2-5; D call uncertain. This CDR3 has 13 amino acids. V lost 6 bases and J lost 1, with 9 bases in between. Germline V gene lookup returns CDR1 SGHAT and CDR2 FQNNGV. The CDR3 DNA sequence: TGTGCCAGCAGTGGTGAGCTCCAAGAGACCCAGTACTTC. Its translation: CASSGELQETQYF.

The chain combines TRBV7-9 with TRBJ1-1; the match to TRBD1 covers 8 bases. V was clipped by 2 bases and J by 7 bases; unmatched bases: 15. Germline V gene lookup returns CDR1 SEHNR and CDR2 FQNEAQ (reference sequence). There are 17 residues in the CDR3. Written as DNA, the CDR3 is TGTGCCAGCAGCTTAAGGGACATGGACAGGGTGAGAGGTGAAGCTTTCTTT. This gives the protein CASSLRDMDRVRGEAFF.

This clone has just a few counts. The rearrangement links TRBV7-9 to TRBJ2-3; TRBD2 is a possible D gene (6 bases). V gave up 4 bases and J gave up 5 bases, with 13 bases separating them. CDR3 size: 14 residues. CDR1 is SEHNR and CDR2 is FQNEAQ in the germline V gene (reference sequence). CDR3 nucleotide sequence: TGTGCCAGCAGCTCCCCCGCTAGCGTAGATACGCAGTATTTT. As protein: CASSSPASVDTQYF.

The CDR3 nucleotides read TGCAGCGTGCGGACAGGCGACACTGAAGCTTTCTTT. Encoded protein: CSVRTGDTEAFF. The chain combines TRBV29-1 with TRBJ1-1, with TRBD1 identical over 7 bases. CDR1 and CDR2 (germline): SQVTM, ANQGSEA. The CDR3 spans 12 residues. The trim removed 6 bases at V and 3 bases at J, leaving 4 bases unmatched.

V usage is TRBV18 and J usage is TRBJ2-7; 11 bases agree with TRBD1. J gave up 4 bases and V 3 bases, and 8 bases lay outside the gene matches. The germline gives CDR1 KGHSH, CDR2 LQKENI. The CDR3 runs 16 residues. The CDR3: CASSPNLDRGLYEQYF. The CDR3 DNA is TGTGCCAGCTCACCGAATTTGGACAGGGGGCTATACGAGCAGTACTTC.

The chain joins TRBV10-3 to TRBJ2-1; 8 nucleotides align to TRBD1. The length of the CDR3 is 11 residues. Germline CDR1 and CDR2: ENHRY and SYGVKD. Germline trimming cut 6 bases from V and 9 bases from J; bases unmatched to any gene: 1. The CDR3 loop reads CAIRTGAEQFF. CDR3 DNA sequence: TGTGCCATCAGGACAGGGGCTGAGCAGTTCTTC.

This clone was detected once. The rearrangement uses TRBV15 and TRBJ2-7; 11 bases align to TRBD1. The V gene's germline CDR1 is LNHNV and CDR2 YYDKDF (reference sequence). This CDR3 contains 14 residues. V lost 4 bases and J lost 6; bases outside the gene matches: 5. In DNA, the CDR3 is TGTGCCACCAGCACCGGACAGGGGGCTCGCGAGCAGTACTTC. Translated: CATSTGQGAREQYF.

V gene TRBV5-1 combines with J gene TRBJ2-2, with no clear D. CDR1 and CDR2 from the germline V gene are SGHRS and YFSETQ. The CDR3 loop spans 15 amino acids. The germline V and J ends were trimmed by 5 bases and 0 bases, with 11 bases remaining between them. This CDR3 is CASSFRASNTGELFF. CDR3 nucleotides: TGCGCCAGCAGTTTTCGAGCTTCGAACACCGGGGAGCTGTTTTTT.